The sample holds many counts of the clone carrying this T cell receptor beta chain. At one end the junction does not follow the germline gene, possibly because of a read error. RNA transcripts were the template, and TCR beta CDR3 regions were amplified from them. Following a first-round RT-PCR that used HTBI primers, a second-round multiplex PCR was carried out. Each CDR3 protein is one row after TCRdb ran MiXCR on the multiplex PCR reads. This sample has some 170,000 distinct CDR3 sequences, with 35% to 50% found just once. The data stem from a study of Graves' ophthalmopathy and Graves' hyperthyroidism. Germline CDR1 GTSNPN, CDR2 SVGIG (reference sequence). This CDR3 spans 11 amino acids.

The chain uses TRBV30 and TRBJ1-1; maybe TRBD1 (6 bases). The sequencing sample was made of peripheral blood. The clonotype comes from a man younger than 45 with Graves' ophthalmopathy. CDR3 sequence: CAWSGAGAFSF. The DNA of the CDR3 is TGTGCCTGGAGTGGGGCAGGGGCCTTTTCATTT.